This TCR beta chain was profiled in a study of blood T cell repertoires in COVID-19 (dated by TCRdb to 2020 to 2021). For the wider study: The collaborator samples originated in the United States, Italy and Spain and spanned the acute and convalescent phases of COVID-19. The material from the prospective study consisted of cDNA or gDNA derived from T cells, B-cell-depleted T cells, or PBMCs. Deeply sampled blood TCRbeta repertoires from subjects exposed to, actively infected with, or recovered from COVID-19 were included in the dataset. The repertoires were released in a freely available public database meant as a resource for research on the immune response to SARS-CoV-2. Samples came from the ongoing ImmuneRACE study (first 160 participants) plus 1,254 subjects from 6 global collaborators. Nearly every sample came with metadata listing a de-identified subject ID, COVID-19 status, age in years and sex. Where HLA class I and class II types were available, the types were taken from metadata supplied by the sample provider, not from assay-based typing.

Another Seattle source contributed samples from volunteer blood donors who had recovered from COVID-19. Collaborating institutions collected whole blood in K2EDTA tubes following their own protocols. Collaborator samples were shipped for TCRbeta analysis as frozen whole blood, isolated PBMCs, or DNA extracted from either sample type. TCRbeta CDR3 regions were amplified from genomic DNA using the immunoSEQ Assay, a bias-controlled multiplex PCR. From the authors' description of their analysis: The number of nucleated cells in each sample was estimated from the amplification of reference gene primers within the assay. To quantify the absolute abundance of each unique TCRbeta CDR3 rearrangement, sequence reads were collapsed and filtered. For each sample, productive Simpson clonality was calculated as the square root of Simpson's diversity index over productive rearrangements. The table comes from immuneACCESS by way of TCRdb, which keeps in-frame sequences with V and J called. Part of the clones is missing from these tables; in studies checked, under half for an unresolved V gene and the rest for unknown reasons. V, J and clone size are taken as reported in that table, and D and trimming were inferred from the DNA itself. This sample holds about 220,000 clones; about 88% were observed only once. The ten largest clones take up roughly 2.6% of the sample.

Points on this clone: This receptor's antigen is unknown. Per-base qualities were not stored, and no clone one base away is much larger.

Clipping removes 0 bases from V and 2 bases from J, with 12 as the unmatched junction base count. There are 19 amino acids in the CDR3, from cysteine to phenylalanine inclusive. The retained sequence is limited to the CDR3, 57 bases, with the frame set at the first base. CDR1 LGHNA and CDR2 YNFKEQ were looked up in the germline V gene. Overall study results and their limits: The amount of clinical and demographic metadata varied by source and participant and was provided uncurated.

Sequenced sample: peripheral blood. This receptor chain uses TRBV4-2 and TRBJ2-1, with 8 middle bases fitting TRBD2. The clonotype originates from a man in his forties or fifties who had recovered from COVID-19. CDR3 protein: CASSQEASSGYGAYNEQFF. The sequence in DNA is TGTGCCAGCAGCCAAGAAGCGTCTAGCGGGTATGGGGCCTACAATGAGCAGTTCTTC.